This T cell receptor (beta chain) was observed in a study of technical replicates of blood from a handful of donors. Using immunoSEQ multiplex PCR, the repertoire was profiled, and TCRdb retains in-frame clones only, with some absent. The repertoire has about 62,000 clones, around 92% of them found once; the top ten carry 4.8%. The CDR3 extends over 16 amino acids. In germline, CDR1 is SGDLS, CDR2 YYNGEE. Trimming at V came to 3 bases and at J to 2 bases, leaving 9 bases not matched to a gene. The material sequenced was PBMCs. The chain combines TRBV9 with TRBJ2-3, with 7 bases matching TRBD2. The TCR comes from a human donor in good health. Some clones in this sample may be carry-over from other donors' samples. The CDR3 protein is CASSATSGVVTDTQYF. The DNA for the CDR3 is TGTGCCAGCAGCGCGACAAGCGGGGTGGTCACAGATACGCAGTATTTT.